This T cell receptor (beta chain) was found in a study of PD-1 blockade in classical Hodgkin lymphoma. This clone has a single count. Relapses following autologous stem cell transplantation were seen in all patients, with brentuximab vedotin exposure varying. Data came from immunoSEQ multiplex PCR; TCRdb stores just in-frame clones and leaves some out. This table has 25,000 or so clones, roughly 62% appearing once. The material sequenced was peripheral blood mononuclear cells (PBMCs), taken before the second cycle of nivolumab. This TCR derives from a human donor with classical Hodgkin lymphoma.

CDR3 in DNA: TGTGCCAGTAGTAAACCGGACTCCTCCTACAATGAGCAGTTCTTC. Its protein product is CASSKPDSSYNEQFF. The chain combines TRBV19 with TRBJ2-1; D is possibly TRBD2 (5 bases). There are 15 residues in the CDR3. Germline assignment: CDR1 LNHDA and CDR2 SQIVND (reference sequence). Trimming shortened V by 4 bases and J by 0 bases, and 10 bases separated the two germline ends.